The entry that follows covers one TCR beta chain sequence. Its antigen is as yet unknown. MiXCR, applied by TCRdb to the 5' RACE reads, yields one record per CDR3 protein. The data show roughly 8,600 distinct CDR3 sequences, about 47% seen once. V shed 2 bases, J shed 8 bases, and the junction held 4 bases outside the gene matches. The CDR3 consists of 15 residues. CDR1 and CDR2 from the germline V gene are SGHNT and YYREEE (reference sequence). Whole-study results and caveats: In terms of TCR gene usage, tumor memory CD4+ T cells clustered together with blood and lymph node memory CD4+ cells, as well as with lymph node naive CD4+ cells.

The sequenced sample consisted of memory CD4+ T cells sorted from a lymph node. Noted subset: memory CD4+ T cells, CD4+CD45RO+CD25-. This sequence originates from a female donor with breast cancer. The chain has TRBV5-4 and TRBJ2-1, with 13 bases matching TRBD2. The CDR3 is CASSFPGLAGDEQFF. The CDR3 nucleotides are TGTGCCAGCAGCTTCCCCGGACTAGCGGGGGATGAGCAGTTCTTC.